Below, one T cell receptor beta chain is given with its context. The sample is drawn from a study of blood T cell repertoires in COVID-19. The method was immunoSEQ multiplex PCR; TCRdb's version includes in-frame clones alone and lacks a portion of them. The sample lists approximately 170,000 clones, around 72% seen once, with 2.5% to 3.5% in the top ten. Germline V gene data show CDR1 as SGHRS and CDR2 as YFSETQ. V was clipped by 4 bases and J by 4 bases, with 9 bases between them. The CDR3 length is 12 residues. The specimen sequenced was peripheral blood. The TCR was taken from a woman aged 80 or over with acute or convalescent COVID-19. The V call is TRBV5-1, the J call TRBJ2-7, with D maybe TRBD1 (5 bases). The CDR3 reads CASSVTEYEQYF. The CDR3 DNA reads TGCGCCAGCAGCGTGACAGAATACGAGCAGTACTTC. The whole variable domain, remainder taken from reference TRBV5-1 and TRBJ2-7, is KAGVTQTPRYLIKTRGQQVTLSCSPISGHRSVSWYQQTPGQGLQFLFEYFSETQRNKGNFPGRFSGRQFSNSRSEMNVSTLELGDSALYLCASSVTEYEQYFGPGTRLTVT.